This T cell receptor beta chain was sequenced for a study of blood T cell repertoires in COVID-19. Clones were sequenced by immunoSEQ multiplex PCR, and TCRdb holds only the in-frame ones, with some missing. In the table there are 130,000 to 150,000 clones, roughly 80% of which are singletons. CDR1 is MDHEN, CDR2 SYDVKM, per germline. The CDR3 has 17 residues. V lost 6 bases and J 0 bases, leaving 17 bases between the germline ends. Source material: peripheral blood. The rearrangement joins TRBV28 to TRBJ1-4, with TRBD1 as a possible D gene (5 bases). The receptor's source is a woman in her thirties or forties with active or convalescent COVID-19. The CDR3 bases are TGTGCCAGCAGATCCGGTCCAGGGCGGACAACTAATGAAAAACTGTTTTTT. It codes for CASRSGPGRTTNEKLFF.